A selection of T cell receptor beta chains follows, all from one sample in a study of blood T cell repertoires in COVID-19. Data came from immunoSEQ multiplex PCR; TCRdb stores just in-frame clones and leaves some out. Found here are about 230,000 clones, under 90% of them singletons; the top ten hold about 14%. The specimen was PBMCs or T cells enriched from blood (not recorded which). The source of these receptors is a man between 18 and 35 years old who had recovered from COVID-19. Each CDR3 is given with its conserved first and last residue. D genes are given only for firm matches. The size entry is marked missing in some rows and otherwise reads once, few, many or a size class.

-	TRBD1	TRBV27	TRBJ2-7	TGTGCCAGCAGTTCTAGGACAGGGGGCTGGAACGAGCAGTACTTC	CASSSRTGGWNEQYF
-	-	TRBV5-1	TRBJ2-2	TGCGCCAGCAGCTTGACCCTCCCGGCGGCCACCGGGGAGCTGTTTTTT	CASSLTLPAATGELFF
-	-	TRBV19	TRBJ2-7	TGTGCCAGTAGCCCTCCGGGACTTAGCTACGAGCAGTACTTC	CASSPPGLSYEQYF
-	-	TRBV27	TRBJ1-5	TGTGCCAGCAGTTTCGGCCAGGGCGATCAGCCCCAGCATTTT	CASSFGQGDQPQHF
-	TRBD2	TRBV2	TRBJ2-3	TGTGCCAGCAGTGATCCGGGACTAGTGAACACAGATACGCAGTATTTT	CASSDPGLVNTDTQYF
-	-	TRBV10-1	TRBJ1-5	TGCGCCAGCAGTGATGGCCCAAATCAGCCCCAGCATTTT	CASSDGPNQPQHF
-	TRBD1	TRBV30	TRBJ1-6	TGTGCCTGGATAACAGGGGCTGGGTCGTCACCCCTCCACTTT	CAWITGAGSSPLHF
-	-	TRBV30	TRBJ2-7	TGTGCCTGGAGTTTGGGCCCTTCCAACGAGCAGTACTTC	CAWSLGPSNEQYF
-	-	TRBV9	TRBJ1-4	TGTGCCAGCAGCGAGGCTCTGACAGAAAAACTGTTTTTT	CASSEALTEKLFF
-	TRBD2	TRBV7-8	TRBJ2-7	TGTGCCAGCAGAGGGTCGCTGACTAGCGGGGGAGAAAACACCTACGAGCAGTACTTC	CASRGSLTSGGENTYEQYF
-	-	TRBV19	TRBJ1-5	TGTGCCAGTAGTTACGGACAGCACAATCAGCCCCAGCATTTT	CASSYGQHNQPQHF
-	-	TRBV29-1	TRBJ2-6	TGCAGCGCCGAGGCTAGGTCCTCTGGGGCCAACGTCCTGACTTTC	CSAEARSSGANVLTF
-	-	TRBV23-1	TRBJ2-7	TGCGCCAGCAACGGGAGTGAATACTACGAGCAGTACTTC	CASNGSEYYEQYF
-	-	TRBV11-3	TRBJ1-6	TGTGCCAGCAGCTTTCAGGGGTGGAATTCACCCCTCCACTTT	CASSFQGWNSPLHF
-	-	TRBV27	TRBJ2-7	TGTGCCAGCAGTCGGCCAGGGTCCTACGAGCAGTACTTC	CASSRPGSYEQYF
once	-	TRBV9	TRBJ2-3	TGTGCCAGCAGCGTAGACGGCGGAATCACAGATACGCAGTATTTT	CASSVDGGITDTQYF
once	-	TRBV6-4	TRBJ2-3	TGTGCCAGCAGTGTGGAGCTTCAGGATACGCAGTATTTT	CASSVELQDTQYF
-	TRBD2	TRBV7-6	TRBJ2-4	TGTGCCAGCAGCTTAAAGGGACTAGCGGGAGTCGGGGCCAAAAACATTCAGTACTTC	CASSLKGLAGVGAKNIQYF
-	TRBD2	TRBV4-1	TRBJ2-1	TGCGCCAGCAGCCACGGACTAGCGGGAGTTTATGAGCAGTTCTTC	CASSHGLAGVYEQFF
-	TRBD1	TRBV7-9	TRBJ1-4	TGTGCCAGCAGCTTTAGGTCCGGGACAGCTGAAAAACTGTTTTTT	CASSFRSGTAEKLFF
once	-	TRBV28	TRBJ2-1	TGTGCCAGCAGCATCCCGGGAGTTTACAATGAGCAGTTCTTC	CASSIPGVYNEQFF
-	-	TRBV4-1	TRBJ1-1	TGCGCCAGCAGCCTCTCCGATCAGGGGAGTGACACTGAAGCTTTCTTT	CASSLSDQGSDTEAFF
-	-	TRBV7-6	TRBJ1-1	TGTGCCAGCAGCTATGATTCCGGTTGGGGAGGGGCCGTTGAAGCTTTCTTT	CASSYDSGWGGAVEAFF
-	TRBD1	TRBV30	TRBJ1-3	TGTGCCGGGACAGGGAAGAGCTCTGGAAACACCATATATTTT	CAGTGKSSGNTIYF
-	TRBD2	TRBV30	TRBJ2-1	TGTGCCTGGAGTGTACTTGCGGGGGGGGACAATGAGCAGTTCTTC	CAWSVLAGGDNEQFF
-	-	TRBV27	TRBJ2-7	TGTGCCAGCAGTCGGACGATGGAGGAGGGCTACGAGCAGTACTTC	CASSRTMEEGYEQYF
-	TRBD1	TRBV7-2	TRBJ1-6	TGTGCCAGCAGCCAGGGACAGGGTCTTGGGTCCCTCCACTTT	CASSQGQGLGSLHF
-	TRBD1	TRBV10-2	TRBJ2-7	TGCGCCAGCAGTAAGGGGGGACAGGGGTCGGGCGAGCAGTACTTC	CASSKGGQGSGEQYF
once	-	TRBV5-1	TRBJ1-6	TGCGCCAGCAGCTTAGCGGACCTCTCCTATAATTCACCCCTCCACTTT	CASSLADLSYNSPLHF
-	-	TRBV11-2	TRBJ2-7	TGTGCCAGCAGCTTGAGTAGCCCAGCCTACGAGCAGTACTTC	CASSLSSPAYEQYF
-	TRBD1	TRBV19	TRBJ2-7	TGTGCCAGTAGTGTTGGACAGGGTCTCTCCTACGAGCAGTACTTC	CASSVGQGLSYEQYF
-	TRBD2	TRBV19	TRBJ2-3	TGTGCCAGTACCCCTAGCGGGAGGTTGGATACGCAGTATTTT	CASTPSGRLDTQYF
-	TRBD1	TRBV30	TRBJ1-4	TGTGCCTGTTCGAGGGGGCAGAGAACCTCTAATGAAAAACTGTTTTTT	CACSRGQRTSNEKLFF
-	-	TRBV28	TRBJ2-1	TGTGCCAGCAGTATCCATAGCGGCAATGAGCAGTTCTTC	CASSIHSGNEQFF
-	TRBD1	TRBV27	TRBJ2-2	TGTGCCAGCAGTCATTCGGGACAGGGGAAACGCGACACCGGGGAGCTGTTTTTT	CASSHSGQGKRDTGELFF
-	TRBD1	TRBV18	TRBJ2-7	TGTGCCAGCTCACAAACCCGGGACAGGGTGTCCTACGAGCAGTACTTC	CASSQTRDRVSYEQYF
-	TRBD1	TRBV7-6	TRBJ1-2	TGTGCCAGCAGCTTAGCGGGGGGGACAGGGGATGGCTACACCTTC	CASSLAGGTGDGYTF
-	-	TRBV18	TRBJ2-1	TGTGCCAGCTCACCCACGGGGGGCGGGGTCAATGAGCAGTTCTTC	CASSPTGGGVNEQFF
-	-	TRBV7-8	TRBJ1-5	TGTGCCAGCAGCTTTAAGGGGGATCAGCCCCAGCATTTT	CASSFKGDQPQHF
-	-	TRBV7-2	TRBJ1-1	TGTGCCAGCAGCTTCTTACCCGGCGGGGCCGAAGCTTTCTTT	CASSFLPGGAEAFF
-	-	TRBV27	TRBJ1-5	TGTGCCAGCAGTTTCAATCAGGCTGGTGGCAATCAGCCCCAGCATTTT	CASSFNQAGGNQPQHF
-	TRBD1	TRBV28	TRBJ1-4	TGTGCCAGCAGCCCGGGACAGCTAAATGAAAAACTGTTTTTT	CASSPGQLNEKLFF
-	-	TRBV7-2	TRBJ2-3	TGTGCCAGCAGAAGGGGCGGGGGACACACAGATACGCAGTATTTT	CASRRGGGHTDTQYF
-	-	TRBV10-3	TRBJ1-1	TGTGCCATCAGTGGACAGGAGAACACTGAAGCTTTCTTT	CAISGQENTEAFF
-	-	TRBV12-5	TRBJ2-1	TGTGCTAGTGGTTTAGAGGTGGGTGAGCAGTTCTTC	CASGLEVGEQFF
once	TRBD1	TRBV27	TRBJ1-2	TGTGCCAGCAGTTTATCGGGACAGCCGTATGGCTACACCTTC	CASSLSGQPYGYTF
-	TRBD1	TRBV27	TRBJ2-7	TGTGCCAGCAGTCTCCGGGACAGGGTCGGCGAGCAGTACTTC	CASSLRDRVGEQYF
-	-	TRBV12-3/TRBV12-4	TRBJ2-3	TGTGCCAGCACTCCTCAGGGGACAGATACGCAGTATTTT	CASTPQGTDTQYF
-	-	TRBV28	TRBJ1-6	TGTGCCAGCAGTTTTTCGGGGAGGGTGGGTTCACCCCTCCACTTT	CASSFSGRVGSPLHF
-	TRBD2	TRBV7-8	TRBJ2-1	TGTGCCAGCAGCGGACAGCGGGAGGACCAGTACAATGAGCAGTTCTTC	CASSGQREDQYNEQFF
-	-	TRBV7-9	TRBJ1-2	TGTGCCAGCAGCTCGACACAGCTATATGGCTACACCTTC	CASSSTQLYGYTF
-	TRBD1	TRBV5-1	TRBJ2-1	TGCGCCAGCAGCCCCCTCGGGACAGGATTCAATGAGCAGTTCTTC	CASSPLGTGFNEQFF
-	TRBD2	TRBV11-2	TRBJ2-1	TGTGCCAGCAGCCTAGGGACTAGCGGCACGTTTAGGGGCGAGCAGTTCTTC	CASSLGTSGTFRGEQFF
-	TRBD2	TRBV30	TRBJ2-1	TGTGCCTGGAGTGTAGGGGGACTAGCGGCCTACAATGAGCAGTTCTTC	CAWSVGGLAAYNEQFF
-	TRBD2	TRBV6-5	TRBJ2-3	TGTGCCAGCACCCGGACTAGCAGTAGCACAGATACGCAGTATTTT	CASTRTSSSTDTQYF